The present TCR beta chain was sequenced within a study of radiotherapy plus CTLA-4 blockade in lung cancer. Focal radiation plus CTLA-4 blockade with ipilimumab was given to patients with chemo-refractory metastatic non-small-cell lung cancer. This clone has only one observation. Its target is not known. Overall study findings and caveats: Tumor-origin TCR clones grew in blood after radiotherapy plus ipilimumab.

Some clones are missing from TCRdb's copy, which holds only in-frame ones; the method was immunoSEQ multiplex PCR. This sample has approximately 19,000 clones, with 86% found just once. Here the sequenced sample was peripheral blood, taken from a patient treated with radiotherapy plus ipilimumab. The receptor comes from a human donor with non-small cell lung cancer whose response to radiotherapy plus ipilimumab could not be evaluated.

The CDR3 loop is CAITDSNSPLHF. CDR3 sequence (DNA): TGTGCCATCACTGACAGTAATTCACCCCTCCACTTT. The chain employs TRBV10-3 and TRBJ1-6; D may be TRBD1 (5 bases). Deletions cut 7 bases from V and 6 bases from J, with 7 bases between. Germline lookup yields CDR1 ENHRY and CDR2 SYGVKD. The CDR3 is made up of 12 amino acids.